This T cell receptor (beta chain) was sequenced in a study of T cells after somatic rescue of genetic block. Profiled with immunoSEQ multiplex PCR; TCRdb holds only in-frame clones, not every one. The data show 9,500 to 15,000 clones, under 85% seen once. V lost 3 bases to trimming and J lost 4 bases; unmatched junction nucleotides: 4. Germline-derived CDR1 and CDR2 are SGHRS and YFSETQ. The CDR3 length is 14 residues. The origin of this receptor is a boy between 10 and 17 years old. Sequencing was carried out using peripheral blood mononuclear cells (PBMCs). V usage is TRBV5-1 and J usage is TRBJ2-7; TRBD1 agrees at 10 bases. CDR3 protein: CASSSTGGVYEQYF. Written as DNA, the CDR3 is TGCGCCAGCAGCTCGACAGGGGGCGTGTACGAGCAGTACTTC. Full variable domain (missing parts from reference TRBV5-1 and TRBJ2-7): KAGVTQTPRYLIKTRGQQVTLSCSPISGHRSVSWYQQTPGQGLQFLFEYFSETQRNKGNFPGRFSGRQFSNSRSEMNVSTLELGDSALYLCASSSTGGVYEQYFGPGTRLTVT.